This TCR beta chain was sequenced for a study of blood T cell repertoires in COVID-19. Study-level information: Some COVID-19 samples were acute and others convalescent; all came from the United States, Italy and Spain. The cDNA or gDNA used as material had been derived from T cells, B-cell-depleted T cells, or PBMCs.

Authors' methods: Reference gene primer amplification gave nucleated cell count estimates. Clones were read by immunoSEQ multiplex PCR, and TCRdb kept only the in-frame ones, dropping some. V, J and clone size are taken as reported in that table, and D and trimming were inferred from the DNA itself. The data show 400,000 to 450,000 clones, with about nine tenths seen just once and over 1.3% held by the top ten. CDR3 length: 15 amino acids. Per germline, CDR1 MGHRA and CDR2 YSYEKL. The junction had 4 bases not matched to a gene; V was cut back by 0 bases and J by 4 bases. This clone was recorded only once.

The sequencing input was peripheral blood. This chain links TRBV4-1 with TRBJ1-2; 8 bases fit TRBD1. The sequence came from a woman in her twenties or thirties with active or convalescent COVID-19. CDR3 coding DNA: TGCGCCAGCAGCCAAGATGGACAGGGAAGCTATGGCTACACCTTC. Translating gives CASSQDGQGSYGYTF.